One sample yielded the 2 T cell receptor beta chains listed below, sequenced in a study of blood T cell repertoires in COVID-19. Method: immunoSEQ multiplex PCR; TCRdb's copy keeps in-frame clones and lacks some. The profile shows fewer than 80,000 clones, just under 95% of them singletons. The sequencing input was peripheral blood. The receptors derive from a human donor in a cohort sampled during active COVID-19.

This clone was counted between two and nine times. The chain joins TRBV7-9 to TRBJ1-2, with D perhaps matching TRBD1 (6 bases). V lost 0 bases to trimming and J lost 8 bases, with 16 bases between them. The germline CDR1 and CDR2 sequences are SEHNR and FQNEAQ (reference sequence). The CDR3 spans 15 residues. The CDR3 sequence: CASSLAFRGDNGYTF. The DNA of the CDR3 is TGTGCCAGCAGCTTAGCGTTCCGGGGGGACAACGGCTACACCTTC.

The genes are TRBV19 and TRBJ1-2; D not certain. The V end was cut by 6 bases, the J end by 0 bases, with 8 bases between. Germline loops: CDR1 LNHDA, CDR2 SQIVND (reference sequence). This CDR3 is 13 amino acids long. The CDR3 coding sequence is TGTGCCAGTAGCCCCCGGGCTAACTATGGCTACACCTTC. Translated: CASSPRANYGYTF.